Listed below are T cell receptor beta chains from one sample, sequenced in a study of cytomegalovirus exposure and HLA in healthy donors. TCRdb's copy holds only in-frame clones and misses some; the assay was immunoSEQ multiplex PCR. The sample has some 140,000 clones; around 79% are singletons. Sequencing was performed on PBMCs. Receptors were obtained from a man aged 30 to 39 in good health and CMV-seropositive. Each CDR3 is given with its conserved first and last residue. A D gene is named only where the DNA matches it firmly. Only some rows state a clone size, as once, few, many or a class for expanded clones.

CDR3aa: CASSGSWEPYEQYF
CDR3nt: TGTGCCAGCAGTGGTTCATGGGAGCCCTACGAGCAGTACTTC
j_gene: TRBJ2-7
v_gene: TRBV2
abundance: once
d_gene: -

CDR3aa: CASSFVDGTYEQYF
CDR3nt: TGTGCCAGCAGCTTTGTGGACGGGACCTACGAGCAGTACTTC
j_gene: TRBJ2-7
v_gene: TRBV7-9
abundance: few
d_gene: -

CDR3aa: CAWSRPGQGHTEAFF
CDR3nt: TGTGCCTGGAGTCGTCCGGGACAGGGTCATACTGAAGCTTTCTTT
j_gene: TRBJ1-1
v_gene: TRBV30
abundance: -
d_gene: TRBD1

CDR3aa: CASSLRRMSSGANVLTF
CDR3nt: TGTGCCAGCAGCTTGCGGCGGATGAGCTCTGGGGCCAACGTCCTGACTTTC
j_gene: TRBJ2-6
v_gene: TRBV11-2
abundance: -
d_gene: -

CDR3aa: CASSPPGQGGYEQYF
CDR3nt: TGTGCCAGCTCGCCTCCGGGACAGGGTGGATACGAGCAGTACTTC
j_gene: TRBJ2-7
v_gene: TRBV18
abundance: once
d_gene: TRBD1

CDR3aa: CASSLRQGNTIYF
CDR3nt: TGTGCCAGCAGCTTAAGACAGGGAAACACCATATATTTT
j_gene: TRBJ1-3
v_gene: TRBV7-9
abundance: once
d_gene: -

CDR3aa: CASSRTEPDTQYF
CDR3nt: TGTGCCAGCTCACGCACCGAGCCGGATACGCAGTATTTT
j_gene: TRBJ2-3
v_gene: TRBV18
abundance: -
d_gene: -

CDR3aa: CASGLAGDVDEQFF
CDR3nt: TGCGCCAGCGGACTAGCGGGAGATGTGGATGAGCAGTTCTTC
j_gene: TRBJ2-1
v_gene: TRBV5-1
abundance: -
d_gene: TRBD2

CDR3aa: CASSPFGLAGESSYNEQFF
CDR3nt: TGTGCCAGCAGTCCATTTGGGCTAGCGGGCGAAAGCTCCTACAATGAGCAGTTCTTC
j_gene: TRBJ2-1
v_gene: TRBV5-5
abundance: -
d_gene: TRBD2

CDR3aa: CASSPGDSFTDTQYF
CDR3nt: TGTGCCAGCAGCCCAGGGGACAGCTTCACAGATACGCAGTATTTT
j_gene: TRBJ2-3
v_gene: TRBV9
abundance: -
d_gene: TRBD1

CDR3aa: CASSIASGPYNEQFF
CDR3nt: TGTGCCAGTAGTATTGCCAGCGGGCCCTACAATGAGCAGTTCTTC
j_gene: TRBJ2-1
v_gene: TRBV19
abundance: few
d_gene: -

CDR3aa: CASSLRTLGVYEQYF
CDR3nt: TGTGCCAGCAGTCTTAGAACCCTAGGAGTTTACGAGCAGTACTTC
j_gene: TRBJ2-7
v_gene: TRBV6-5
abundance: few
d_gene: -

CDR3aa: CASMGSNNEKLFF
CDR3nt: TGTGCCAGTATGGGCAGCAATAATGAAAAACTGTTTTTT
j_gene: TRBJ1-4
v_gene: TRBV19
abundance: -
d_gene: -

CDR3aa: CASSLEAGYEQYF
CDR3nt: TGCGCCAGCAGCTTGGAAGCGGGTTACGAGCAGTACTTC
j_gene: TRBJ2-7
v_gene: TRBV5-1
abundance: -
d_gene: -

CDR3aa: CASGPDRGREGYTF
CDR3nt: TGTGCTAGTGGTCCGGACAGGGGGCGAGAAGGCTACACCTTC
j_gene: TRBJ1-2
v_gene: TRBV12-5
abundance: -
d_gene: TRBD1

CDR3aa: CASSVTESGANVLTF
CDR3nt: TGTGCCAGCAGCGTGACGGAGTCTGGGGCCAACGTCCTGACTTTC
j_gene: TRBJ2-6
v_gene: TRBV9
abundance: -
d_gene: -

CDR3aa: CAWSPGQGAYNSPLHF
CDR3nt: TGTGCCTGGAGTCCCGGACAGGGCGCTTATAATTCACCCCTCCACTTT
j_gene: TRBJ1-6
v_gene: TRBV30
abundance: -
d_gene: TRBD1

CDR3aa: CASRRVGEKLFF
CDR3nt: TGTGCCAGTAGGAGGGTTGGCGAAAAACTGTTTTTT
j_gene: TRBJ1-4
v_gene: TRBV19
abundance: -
d_gene: -

CDR3aa: CATSRIRGGQDTIYF
CDR3nt: TGTGCCACCAGCAGAATACGAGGGGGACAGGACACCATATATTTT
j_gene: TRBJ1-3
v_gene: TRBV15
abundance: once
d_gene: TRBD1

CDR3aa: CASRRRDRAYTGELFF
CDR3nt: TGTGCCAGCAGACGCCGGGACAGGGCGTACACCGGGGAGCTGTTTTTT
j_gene: TRBJ2-2
v_gene: TRBV6-6
abundance: -
d_gene: TRBD1

CDR3aa: CASSLDRVSYEQYF
CDR3nt: TGTGCCAGCAGCTTAGACAGGGTCTCCTACGAGCAGTACTTC
j_gene: TRBJ2-7
v_gene: TRBV7-9
abundance: -
d_gene: -

CDR3aa: CASSLLARGDQPQHF
CDR3nt: TGTGCCAGCAGCTTACTTGCAAGGGGTGACCAGCCCCAGCATTTT
j_gene: TRBJ1-5
v_gene: TRBV27
abundance: -
d_gene: -

CDR3aa: CASSVAYQGTDEQFF
CDR3nt: TGTGCCAGCAGCGTAGCTTATCAGGGTACCGATGAGCAGTTCTTC
j_gene: TRBJ2-1
v_gene: TRBV9
abundance: -
d_gene: -

CDR3aa: CASSPGVAGGPGETQYF
CDR3nt: TGTGCCAGCAGTCCCGGGGTAGCGGGAGGGCCGGGGGAGACCCAGTACTTC
j_gene: TRBJ2-5
v_gene: TRBV28
abundance: few
d_gene: TRBD2

CDR3aa: CASSLSKGQGSYGYTF
CDR3nt: TGTGCCAGCAGCTTATCCAAAGGACAGGGGAGCTATGGCTACACCTTC
j_gene: TRBJ1-2
v_gene: TRBV11-2
abundance: -
d_gene: TRBD1

CDR3aa: CASRGDRGIGAEAFF
CDR3nt: TGTGCCAGCAGGGGGGACAGGGGTATAGGAGCTGAAGCTTTCTTT
j_gene: TRBJ1-1
v_gene: TRBV5-6
abundance: -
d_gene: TRBD1

CDR3aa: CASSVVGTGTYEQYF
CDR3nt: TGTGCCAGCAGCGTAGTTGGGACAGGGACCTACGAGCAGTACTTC
j_gene: TRBJ2-7
v_gene: TRBV9
abundance: -
d_gene: TRBD1

CDR3aa: CASKSWDLNTEAFF
CDR3nt: TGTGCCAGCAAATCGTGGGACTTGAACACTGAAGCTTTCTTT
j_gene: TRBJ1-1
v_gene: TRBV6-5
abundance: -
d_gene: -

CDR3aa: CASSLDPTGIRNTIYF
CDR3nt: TGCGCCAGCAGCTTGGACCCAACAGGGATCAGAAACACCATATATTTT
j_gene: TRBJ1-3
v_gene: TRBV5-1
abundance: few
d_gene: -

CDR3aa: CASSGLAGGPGTDTQYF
CDR3nt: TGTGCCAGCAGTGGACTAGCGGGAGGGCCTGGCACAGATACGCAGTATTTT
j_gene: TRBJ2-3
v_gene: TRBV6-1
abundance: -
d_gene: TRBD2

CDR3aa: CASSLDRLNSPLHF
CDR3nt: TGTGCCAGCAGCTTGGACAGGTTGAATTCACCCCTCCACTTT
j_gene: TRBJ1-6
v_gene: TRBV7-2
abundance: few
d_gene: TRBD1

CDR3aa: CASSFGGVAYEQYF
CDR3nt: TGCGCCAGCAGCTTTGGGGGGGTCGCCTACGAGCAGTACTTC
j_gene: TRBJ2-7
v_gene: TRBV10-2
abundance: -
d_gene: TRBD2

CDR3aa: CASSTGSRYTYNEQFF
CDR3nt: TGCGCCAGCAGTACAGGTAGCCGATACACCTACAATGAGCAGTTCTTC
j_gene: TRBJ2-1
v_gene: TRBV10-1
abundance: -
d_gene: -

CDR3aa: CASRAGGNTGELFF
CDR3nt: TGTGCCAGCAGGGCGGGGGGCAACACCGGGGAGCTGTTTTTT
j_gene: TRBJ2-2
v_gene: TRBV7-9
abundance: -
d_gene: TRBD2

CDR3aa: CAISESPGGEKLFF
CDR3nt: TGTGCCATCAGTGAGTCCCCTGGGGGCGAAAAACTGTTTTTT
j_gene: TRBJ1-4
v_gene: TRBV10-3
abundance: -
d_gene: -

CDR3aa: CASSDHRDYLQEQYF
CDR3nt: TGTGCCAGCAGTGACCACCGGGACTACCTTCAGGAGCAGTACTTC
j_gene: TRBJ2-7
v_gene: TRBV6-1
abundance: -
d_gene: TRBD2

CDR3aa: CASSWGTGNGYGYTF
CDR3nt: TGCGCCAGCAGCTGGGGGACAGGGAACGGCTATGGCTACACCTTC
j_gene: TRBJ1-2
v_gene: TRBV5-1
abundance: few
d_gene: TRBD1

CDR3aa: CASSYRDRGINEQYF
CDR3nt: TGTGCCAGCAGTTACCGGGACAGGGGAATTAACGAGCAGTACTTC
j_gene: TRBJ2-7
v_gene: TRBV6-5
abundance: -
d_gene: TRBD1

CDR3aa: CSVDQGAGGYTF
CDR3nt: TGCAGCGTTGATCAGGGGGCGGGGGGCTACACCTTC
j_gene: TRBJ1-2
v_gene: TRBV29-1
abundance: -
d_gene: TRBD1

CDR3aa: CAWESTAGTESPLHF
CDR3nt: TGTGCCTGGGAATCCACTGCCGGGACAGAATCACCCCTCCACTTT
j_gene: TRBJ1-6
v_gene: TRBV30
abundance: -
d_gene: TRBD1

CDR3aa: CATSRARDQPQHF
CDR3nt: TGTGCCACCAGCAGAGCCCGGGATCAGCCCCAGCATTTT
j_gene: TRBJ1-5
v_gene: TRBV15
abundance: -
d_gene: -

CDR3aa: CASSQEGGRARDEQFF
CDR3nt: TGTGCCAGCAGCCAAGAAGGCGGGAGGGCCAGGGATGAGCAGTTCTTC
j_gene: TRBJ2-1
v_gene: TRBV4-2
abundance: -
d_gene: TRBD2